This T cell receptor (beta chain) appears in the sequencing data of a study of shared clonotypes between healthy human individuals. General study results and limits: Limited genetic and exposure-history diversity came from having few donors. Non-shared clonotypes had lower generation probabilities than clonotypes shared by all four sorted-subset donors. Between a few donors, naive CD4 clonotypes were shared at a level of about 5%. Sampling covered blood only; tissue repertoires likely differ.

The data were produced by immunoSEQ multiplex PCR, yet TCRdb's version contains in-frame clones alone and is incomplete. The sample holds 2.3 million or so clones, roughly 93% seen once. Comments on this clone: No antigen is known for it.

The CDR3 is 17 amino acids. Germline V gene sequence: CDR1 SGHVS, CDR2 FNYEAQ. V shed 4 bases and J 4 bases; nucleotides not matched to a gene: 8. The gene calls are TRBV7-6 and TRBJ2-5, with TRBD2 identical over 14 bases. The sequencing input was naive CD4+ T cells from PBMCs. Subset reported: CD45RA+ positively selected. The receptor comes from a man aged 18 to 29 in good health. Some clones in this sample may be carry-over from other donors' samples. CDR3 in amino acids: CASSSGLAGVWGETQYF. CDR3 DNA sequence: TGTGCCAGCAGCTCGGGACTAGCGGGAGTCTGGGGAGAGACCCAGTACTTC.